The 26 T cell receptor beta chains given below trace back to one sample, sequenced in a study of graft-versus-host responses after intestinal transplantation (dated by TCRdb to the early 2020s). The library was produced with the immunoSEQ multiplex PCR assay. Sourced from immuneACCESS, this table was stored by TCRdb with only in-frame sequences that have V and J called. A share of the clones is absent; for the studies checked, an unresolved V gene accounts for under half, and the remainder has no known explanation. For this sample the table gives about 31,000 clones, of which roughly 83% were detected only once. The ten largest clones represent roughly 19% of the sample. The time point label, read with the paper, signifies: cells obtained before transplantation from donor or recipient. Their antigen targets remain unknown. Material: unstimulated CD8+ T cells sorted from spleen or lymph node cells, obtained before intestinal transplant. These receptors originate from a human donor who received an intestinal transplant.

CDR3 DNA sequence: TGTGCCAGCAGCTTAAGTTTGTGGAGCGCGGGGACCCAGTACTTC. The encoded protein is CASSLSLWSAGTQYF. This chain uses TRBV13 with TRBJ2-5, with D maybe TRBD2 (5 bases). Looked up from germline, CDR1 is PRHDT and CDR2 is FYEKMQ (reference sequence). This CDR3 is 15 amino acids long. V lost 2 bases to trimming and J lost 7 bases, with 17 bases between them.

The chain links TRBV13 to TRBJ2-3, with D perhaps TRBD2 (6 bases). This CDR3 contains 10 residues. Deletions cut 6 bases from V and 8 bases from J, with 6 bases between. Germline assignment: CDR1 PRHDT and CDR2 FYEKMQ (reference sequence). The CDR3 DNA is TGTGCCAGCAGGGGGGGTACGCAGTATTTT. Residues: CASRGGTQYF.

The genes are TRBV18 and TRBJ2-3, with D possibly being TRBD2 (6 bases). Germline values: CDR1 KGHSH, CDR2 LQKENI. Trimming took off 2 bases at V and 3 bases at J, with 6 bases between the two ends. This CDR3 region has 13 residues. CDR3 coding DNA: TGTGCCAGCTCACCAGGGGGGACAGATACGCAGTATTTT. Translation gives CASSPGGTDTQYF.

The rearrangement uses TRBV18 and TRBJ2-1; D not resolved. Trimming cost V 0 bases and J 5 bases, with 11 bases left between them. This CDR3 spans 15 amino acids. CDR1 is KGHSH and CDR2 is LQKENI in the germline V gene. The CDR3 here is CASSPPYPTDNEQFF. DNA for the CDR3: TGTGCCAGCTCACCACCGTATCCAACAGACAATGAGCAGTTCTTC.

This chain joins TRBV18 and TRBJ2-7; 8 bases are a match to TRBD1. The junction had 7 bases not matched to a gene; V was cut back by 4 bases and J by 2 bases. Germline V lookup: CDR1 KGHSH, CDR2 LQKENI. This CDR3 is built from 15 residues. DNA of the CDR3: TGTGCCAGCTCACGGACAGGGCCGAATCCCTACGAGCAGTACTTC. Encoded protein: CASSRTGPNPYEQYF.

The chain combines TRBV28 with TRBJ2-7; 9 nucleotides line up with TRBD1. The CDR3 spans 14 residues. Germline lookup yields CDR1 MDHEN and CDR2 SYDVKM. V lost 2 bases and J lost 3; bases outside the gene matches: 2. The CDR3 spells CASSLTGGFYEQYF. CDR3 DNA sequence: TGTGCCAGCAGTTTAACAGGGGGCTTCTACGAGCAGTACTTC.

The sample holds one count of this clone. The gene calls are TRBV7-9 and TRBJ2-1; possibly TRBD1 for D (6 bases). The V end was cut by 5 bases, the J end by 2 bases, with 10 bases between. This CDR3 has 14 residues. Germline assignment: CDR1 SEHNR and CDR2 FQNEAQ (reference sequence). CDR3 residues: CASSLGTTYNEQFF. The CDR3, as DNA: TGTGCCAGCAGCCTCGGGACAACCTACAATGAGCAGTTCTTC.

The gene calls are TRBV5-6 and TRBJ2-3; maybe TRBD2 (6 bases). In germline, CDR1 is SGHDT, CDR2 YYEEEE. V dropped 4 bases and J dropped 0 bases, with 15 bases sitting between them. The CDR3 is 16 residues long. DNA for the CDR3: TGTGCCAGCAGCCACCTGGTAGCGGAAAGCACAGATACGCAGTATTTT. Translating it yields CASSHLVAESTDTQYF.

CDR3 nucleotides: TGCGCCAGCAGCCTCCCCGGACTAGCGGGAGTTCAAGATACGCAGTATTTT. This codes for CASSLPGLAGVQDTQYF. The rearrangement uses TRBV4-1 and TRBJ2-3; TRBD2 matches at 13 bases. Germline V gene sequence: CDR1 MGHRA, CDR2 YSYEKL. With 4 bases clipped from V and 5 bases from J, the junction kept 9 bases outside the gene matches. The CDR3 spans 17 residues.

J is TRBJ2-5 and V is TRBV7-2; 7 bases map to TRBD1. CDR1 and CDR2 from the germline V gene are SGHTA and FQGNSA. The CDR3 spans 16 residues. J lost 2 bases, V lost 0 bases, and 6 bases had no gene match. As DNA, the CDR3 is TGTGCCAGCAGCTTAGCCCTCGGGACAGCTCAAGAGACCCAGTACTTC. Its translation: CASSLALGTAQETQYF.

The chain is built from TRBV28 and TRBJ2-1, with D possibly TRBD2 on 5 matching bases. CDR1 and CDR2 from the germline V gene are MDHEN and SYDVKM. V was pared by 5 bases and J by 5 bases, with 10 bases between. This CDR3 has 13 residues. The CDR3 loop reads CASSGLSHNEQFF. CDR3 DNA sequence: TGTGCCAGCAGTGGACTTTCCCACAATGAGCAGTTCTTC. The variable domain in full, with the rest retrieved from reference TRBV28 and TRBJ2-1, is DVKVTQSSRYLVKRTGEKVFLECVQDMDHENMFWYRQDPGLGLRLIYFSYDVKMKEKGDIPEGYSVSREKKERFSLILESASTNQTSMYLCASSGLSHNEQFFGPGTRLTVL.

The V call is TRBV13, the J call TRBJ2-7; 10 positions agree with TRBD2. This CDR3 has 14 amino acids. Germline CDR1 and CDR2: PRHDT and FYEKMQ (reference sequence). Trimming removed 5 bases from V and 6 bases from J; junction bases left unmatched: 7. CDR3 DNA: TGTGCCAGCAGCCCCTTAGCGGGGGGCTCCGAGCAGTACTTC. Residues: CASSPLAGGSEQYF.

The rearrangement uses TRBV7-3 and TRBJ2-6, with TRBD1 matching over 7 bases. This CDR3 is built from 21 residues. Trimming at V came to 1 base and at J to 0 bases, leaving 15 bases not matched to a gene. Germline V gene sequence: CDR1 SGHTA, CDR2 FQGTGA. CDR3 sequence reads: CASSLRPLWTGDSSGANVLTF. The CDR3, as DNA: TGTGCCAGCAGCTTAAGACCCCTATGGACAGGCGACAGCTCTGGGGCCAACGTCCTGACTTTC.

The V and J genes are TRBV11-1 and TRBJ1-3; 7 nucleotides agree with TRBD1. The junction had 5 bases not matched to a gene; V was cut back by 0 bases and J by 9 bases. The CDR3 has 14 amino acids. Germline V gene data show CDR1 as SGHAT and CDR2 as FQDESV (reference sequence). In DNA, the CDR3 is TGTGCCAGCAGCTTAGCGCGGGACAGAGCCACCATATATTTT. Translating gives CASSLARDRATIYF.

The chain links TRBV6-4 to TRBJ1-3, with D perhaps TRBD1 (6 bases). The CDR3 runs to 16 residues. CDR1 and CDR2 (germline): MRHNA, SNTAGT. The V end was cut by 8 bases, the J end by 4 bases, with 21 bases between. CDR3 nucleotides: TGTGCCAGCCCCGACAGGAGGAGACCAAAAGGAAACACCATATATTTT. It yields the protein CASPDRRRPKGNTIYF.

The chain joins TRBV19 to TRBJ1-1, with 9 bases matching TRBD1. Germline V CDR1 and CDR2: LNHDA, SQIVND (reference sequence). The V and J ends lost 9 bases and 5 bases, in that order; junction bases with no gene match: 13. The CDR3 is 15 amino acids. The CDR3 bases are TGTGCCAGCAGCCCGCCGACAGGGGGTTTGACTGAAGCTTTCTTT. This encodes CASSPPTGGLTEAFF.

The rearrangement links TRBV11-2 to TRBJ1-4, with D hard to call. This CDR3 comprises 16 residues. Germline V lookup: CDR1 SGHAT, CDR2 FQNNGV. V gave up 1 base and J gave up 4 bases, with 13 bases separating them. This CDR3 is CASSLGLRGLNEKLFF. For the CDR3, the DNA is TGTGCCAGCAGCTTAGGCCTACGAGGCCTTAATGAAAAACTGTTTTTT.

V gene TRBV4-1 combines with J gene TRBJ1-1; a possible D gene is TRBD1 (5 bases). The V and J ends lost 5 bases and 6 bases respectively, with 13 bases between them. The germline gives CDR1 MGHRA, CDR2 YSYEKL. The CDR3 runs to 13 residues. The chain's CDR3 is CASSGEGMPEAFF. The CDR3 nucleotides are TGCGCCAGCAGCGGGGAGGGGATGCCTGAAGCTTTCTTT.

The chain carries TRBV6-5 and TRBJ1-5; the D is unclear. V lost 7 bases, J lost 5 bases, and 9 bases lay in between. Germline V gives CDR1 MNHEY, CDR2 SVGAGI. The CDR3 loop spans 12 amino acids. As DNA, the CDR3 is TGTGCCAGCACCTGCGGTTATCAGCCCCAGCATTTT. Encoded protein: CASTCGYQPQHF.

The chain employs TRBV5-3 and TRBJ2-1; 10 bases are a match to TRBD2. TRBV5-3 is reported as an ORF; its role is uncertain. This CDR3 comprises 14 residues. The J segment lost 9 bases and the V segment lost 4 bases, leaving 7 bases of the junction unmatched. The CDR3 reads CARSISGGAREQFF. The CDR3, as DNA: TGTGCCAGAAGCATAAGCGGGGGGGCCCGTGAGCAGTTCTTC.

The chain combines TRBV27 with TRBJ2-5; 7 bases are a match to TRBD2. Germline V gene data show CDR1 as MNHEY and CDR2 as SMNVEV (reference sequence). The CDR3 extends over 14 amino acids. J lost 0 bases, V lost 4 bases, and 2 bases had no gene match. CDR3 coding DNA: TGTGCCAGCAGTTCCGGACTAGACCAAGAGACCCAGTACTTC. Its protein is CASSSGLDQETQYF.

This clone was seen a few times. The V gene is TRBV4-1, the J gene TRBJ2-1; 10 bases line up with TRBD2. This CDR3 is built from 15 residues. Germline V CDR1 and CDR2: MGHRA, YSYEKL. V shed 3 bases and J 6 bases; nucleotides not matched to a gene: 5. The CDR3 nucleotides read TGCGCCAGCAGCCAGAGCGGGGGGGCCGCCAATGAGCAGTTCTTC. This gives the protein CASSQSGGAANEQFF.

This CDR3 is CASRGVPQQGASTEAFF. CDR3 in DNA: TGTGCCAGCAGAGGGGTTCCTCAACAGGGGGCGAGCACTGAAGCTTTCTTT. The gene calls are TRBV11-2 and TRBJ1-1; 9 bases match TRBD1. Germline V gene data show CDR1 as SGHAT and CDR2 as FQNNGV. The J segment lost 4 bases and the V segment lost 6 bases, leaving 15 bases of the junction unmatched. The CDR3 loop spans 17 amino acids.

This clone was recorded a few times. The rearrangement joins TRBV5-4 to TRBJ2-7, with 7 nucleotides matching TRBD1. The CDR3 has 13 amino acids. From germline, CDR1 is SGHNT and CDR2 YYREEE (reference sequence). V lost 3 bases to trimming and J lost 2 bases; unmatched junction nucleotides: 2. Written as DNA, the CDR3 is TGTGCCAGCAGCTCGGACAGGCCCTACGAGCAGTACTTC. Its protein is CASSSDRPYEQYF.

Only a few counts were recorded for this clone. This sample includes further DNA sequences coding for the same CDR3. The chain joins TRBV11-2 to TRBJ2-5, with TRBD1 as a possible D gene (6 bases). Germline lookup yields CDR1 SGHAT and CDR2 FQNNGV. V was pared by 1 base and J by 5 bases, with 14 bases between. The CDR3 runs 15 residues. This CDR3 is CASSLVSGQGETQYF. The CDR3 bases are TGTGCCAGCAGCTTAGTTTCGGGGCAGGGGGAGACCCAGTACTTC.

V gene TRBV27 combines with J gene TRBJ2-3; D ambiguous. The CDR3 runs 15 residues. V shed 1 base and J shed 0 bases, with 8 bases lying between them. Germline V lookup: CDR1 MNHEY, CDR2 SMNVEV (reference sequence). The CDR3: CASSLWAPSTDTQYF. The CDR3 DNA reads TGTGCCAGCAGTTTATGGGCGCCAAGCACAGATACGCAGTATTTT.